This T cell receptor (beta chain) was recorded in a study of tumor-infiltrating lymphocytes in primary liver carcinoma. A primer matching the constant region was used to make TCR beta cDNA from approximately 500 ng of total RNA. Three nested multiplex PCR rounds, a slightly modified ARM-PCR method, built the TCR beta libraries. The first two PCR rounds used TRBV1-TRBV30 primers with a Cbeta primer, nine to eleven cycles each. MiXCR, applied by TCRdb to the multiplex PCR reads, yields one record per CDR3 protein. The sample lists fewer than 75,000 distinct CDR3 sequences; 71% were seen once. The trim removed 4 bases at V and 0 bases at J, leaving 13 bases unmatched. The CDR3 length is 18 residues. Germline CDR1 and CDR2: MGHRA and YSYEKL. Bulk tissue was left unsorted, and RNA and DNA were co-extracted from roughly 20-30 mg of it. The study enrolled treatment-naive patients with chronic HBV infection.

This clonotype was counted once. The sample comprised liver tumor tissue from sampling region 4. Subset reported: tumor region T4, right-lateral pole. The chain carries TRBV4-1 and TRBJ1-1, with 8 nucleotides matching TRBD1. The clonotype originates from a man aged 40-50 years with primary liver carcinoma and hepatitis B virus infection. This chain's CDR3 is CASSRGMVGQEVNTEAFF. Here the CDR3 DNA reads TGCGCCAGCAGCCGGGGTATGGTGGGACAGGAGGTGAACACTGAAGCTTTCTTT.